This T cell receptor beta chain was observed in a study of T cell repertoires in cytomegalovirus infection. Study background: Through public TCR beta signatures, both CMV infection and matching HLA type were indicated.

Points from the study as a whole: There were HLA-C-restricted CMV-specific TCR beta clonotypes dominating the ex vivo response. Cumulative public TCR beta family frequency identified carriers of CMV plus the relevant HLA.

This clonotype has only a few counts. What it binds is not known. Trimming removed 0 bases from V and 6 bases from J, with 8 bases in between. This CDR3 comprises 13 residues. Germline V CDR1 and CDR2: KGHSH, LQKENI. TCRdb reprocessed the reads with MiXCR, giving one entry per CDR3 protein. The sample carries approximately 500,000 distinct CDR3 sequences, approximately 15% recorded once. The TCR comes from a human donor in good health (CMV status not recorded). Some clones in this sample may be carry-over from other donors' samples. The sequencing input was CD8+ T cells from PBMCs. The V and J genes are TRBV18 and TRBJ1-1; D gene uncertain. The CDR3 here is CASSPPVWPEAFF. The CDR3 bases are TGTGCCAGCTCACCACCCGTTTGGCCTGAAGCTTTCTTT.